The source of this T cell receptor beta chain is a study of T cell repertoires in cytomegalovirus infection. The wider study: CMV infection together with matching HLA type was indicated by public TCR beta signatures.

Study-level results: Predominance within the ex vivo response was attributable to HLA-C-restricted CMV-specific TCR beta clonotypes.

TCRdb reanalysed the reads using MiXCR and keeps one entry per CDR3 protein. The data hold some 920,000 distinct CDR3 sequences, with approximately 31% observed a single time. For this clonotype: Its antigen remains unidentified. One end of the junction fails to match germline, which may point to a read error.

CDR3 length: 15 amino acids. Germline CDR1 reads SGHVS; CDR2 reads FNYEAQ. The sequencing used cultured CD8+ T cells from PBMCs, collected from culture after CMV antigen stimulation. The chain combines TRBV7-6 with TRBJ2-6, with D unclear. The receptor's source is a human donor in good health (CMV status not recorded). Some clones in this sample may be carry-over from other donors' samples. The CDR3 spells CASSLDLPGANVLTF. DNA for the CDR3: TGTGCTAGCAGCTTAGATTTGCCTGGGGCCAACGTCCTGACTTTC.